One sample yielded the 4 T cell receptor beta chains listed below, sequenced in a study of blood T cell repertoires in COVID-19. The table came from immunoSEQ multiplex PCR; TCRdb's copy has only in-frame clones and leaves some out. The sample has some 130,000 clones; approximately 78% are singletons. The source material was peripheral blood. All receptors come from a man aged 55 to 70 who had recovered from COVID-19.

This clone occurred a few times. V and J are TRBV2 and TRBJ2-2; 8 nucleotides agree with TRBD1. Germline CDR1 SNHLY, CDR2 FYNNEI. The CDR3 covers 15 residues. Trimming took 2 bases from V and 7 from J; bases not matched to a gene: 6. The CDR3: CASSESQGAIGELFF. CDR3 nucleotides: TGTGCCAGCAGTGAAAGTCAGGGGGCGATCGGGGAGCTGTTTTTT. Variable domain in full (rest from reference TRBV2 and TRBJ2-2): EPEVTQTPSHQVTQMGQEVILRCVPISNHLYFYWYRQILGQKVEFLVSFYNNEISEKSEIFDDQFSVERPDGSNFTLKIRSTKLEDSAMYFCASSESQGAIGELFFGEGSRLTVL.

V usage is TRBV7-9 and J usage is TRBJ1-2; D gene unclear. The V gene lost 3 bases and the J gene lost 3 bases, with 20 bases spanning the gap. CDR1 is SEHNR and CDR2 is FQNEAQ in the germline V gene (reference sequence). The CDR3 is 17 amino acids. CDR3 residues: CASSFIAINSGDYGYTF. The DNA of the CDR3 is TGTGCCAGCAGCTTCATCGCTATAAACTCGGGAGACTATGGCTACACCTTC. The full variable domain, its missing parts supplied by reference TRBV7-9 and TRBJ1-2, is DTGVSQNPRHKITKRGQNVTFRCDPISEHNRLYWYRQTLGQGPEFLTYFQNEAQLEKSRLLSDRFSAERPKGSFSTLEIQRTEQGDSAMYLCASSFIAINSGDYGYTFGSGTRLTVV.

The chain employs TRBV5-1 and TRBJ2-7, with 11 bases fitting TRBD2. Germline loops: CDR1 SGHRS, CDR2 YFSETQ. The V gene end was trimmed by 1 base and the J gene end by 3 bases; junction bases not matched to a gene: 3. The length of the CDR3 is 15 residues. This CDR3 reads CASSLTSGGNYEQYF. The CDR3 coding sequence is TGCGCCAGCAGCTTGACTAGCGGGGGCAACTACGAGCAGTACTTC.

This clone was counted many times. The CDR3 DNA sequence: TGTGCCAGCAGCGAGGGGACAGGGAGGGAAAAACTGTTTTTT. Protein: CASSEGTGREKLFF. This rearrangement joins TRBV11-2 to TRBJ1-4; 9 positions match TRBD1. This CDR3 is 14 amino acids long. CDR1 is SGHAT and CDR2 is FQNNGV in the germline V gene. V lost 5 bases, J lost 8 bases, and 6 bases stayed unmatched.